Listed below are T cell receptor beta chains from one sample, sequenced in a study of blood T cell repertoires in COVID-19. Libraries were prepared by immunoSEQ multiplex PCR; TCRdb keeps only in-frame clonotypes and omits some of them. In the table there are under 200,000 clones, under 95% of which are singletons. Material for sequencing was peripheral blood. The origin of the receptors is a man between 18 and 35 years old with acute or convalescent COVID-19. Both conserved end residues are part of each CDR3. Each record gives: V gene, J gene, D gene, clone size, CDR3 protein, CDR3 DNA. The D gene is left open where the match is weak. Rows give clone size only sometimes, using once, few, many, or a class for an expanded clone.

V: TRBV7-9
J: TRBJ1-2
D: NA
size: NA
CDR3: CASSPDTYGYTF
DNA: TGTGCCAGCAGTCCCGACACGTATGGCTACACCTTC

V: TRBV5-1
J: TRBJ1-5
D: TRBD1
size: NA
CDR3: CASSLEGRGDQPQHF
DNA: TGCGCCAGCAGCTTGGAGGGCAGGGGGGATCAGCCCCAGCATTTT

V: TRBV7-9
J: TRBJ2-7
D: NA
size: once
CDR3: CASSLGQGALYEQYF
DNA: TGTGCCAGCAGCTTAGGCCAAGGGGCGCTCTACGAGCAGTACTTC

V: TRBV6-5
J: TRBJ1-1
D: TRBD1
size: NA
CDR3: CASGRTGRVNTEAFF
DNA: TGTGCCAGCGGCAGGACAGGGCGGGTGAACACTGAAGCTTTCTTT

V: TRBV6-1
J: TRBJ1-1
D: TRBD1
size: NA
CDR3: CASSAIKDRGEIGNTEAFF
DNA: TGTGCCAGCAGTGCGATTAAAGACAGGGGAGAAATCGGGAACACTGAAGCTTTCTTT

V: TRBV11-2
J: TRBJ2-1
D: NA
size: NA
CDR3: CASSLAGRDSVVF
DNA: TGTGCCAGCAGCTTAGCGGGCCGGGACTCGGTAGTCTTC

V: TRBV5-1
J: TRBJ2-5
D: TRBD1
size: NA
CDR3: CASRSGQPLETQYF
DNA: TGCGCCAGCCGTTCGGGACAGCCCTTGGAGACCCAGTACTTC

V: TRBV19
J: TRBJ1-5
D: TRBD1
size: NA
CDR3: CASTSSGQGYNQPQHF
DNA: TGTGCCAGTACCTCATCCGGACAGGGGTACAATCAGCCCCAGCATTTT

V: TRBV24-1
J: TRBJ2-3
D: NA
size: NA
CDR3: CATSARDSTDTQYF
DNA: TGTGCCACCAGTGCCCGCGATAGCACAGATACGCAGTATTTT

V: TRBV18
J: TRBJ1-3
D: TRBD1
size: NA
CDR3: CASSPGQGAENTIYF
DNA: TGTGCCAGCTCACCGGGACAGGGGGCAGAAAACACCATATATTTT

V: TRBV11-2
J: TRBJ2-7
D: TRBD2
size: NA
CDR3: CASSTRTSGAHEQYF
DNA: TGTGCCAGCAGCACTCGGACTAGCGGAGCCCACGAGCAGTACTTC

V: TRBV20-1
J: TRBJ2-3
D: NA
size: NA
CDR3: CSASLSTDTQYF
DNA: TGCAGTGCTAGTCTAAGCACAGATACGCAGTATTTT

V: TRBV5-4
J: TRBJ2-7
D: NA
size: once
CDR3: CATRDEVAEFYEQYF
DNA: TGTGCCACCCGAGACGAGGTAGCGGAGTTCTACGAGCAGTACTTC

V: TRBV30
J: TRBJ2-1
D: NA
size: NA
CDR3: CAWSVKVANEQFF
DNA: TGTGCCTGGAGTGTAAAAGTAGCCAATGAGCAGTTCTTC

V: TRBV5-6
J: TRBJ2-7
D: NA
size: few
CDR3: CASSPAWGRYTYEQYF
DNA: TGTGCCAGCAGCCCAGCCTGGGGCAGGTATACCTACGAGCAGTACTTC

V: TRBV5-1
J: TRBJ1-2
D: NA
size: NA
CDR3: CASSLDPFQGNLYGYTF
DNA: TGCGCCAGCAGCTTGGACCCCTTCCAGGGGAATCTTTATGGCTACACCTTC

V: TRBV5-6
J: TRBJ1-6
D: TRBD1
size: once
CDR3: CASSGDRGVSPLHF
DNA: TGTGCCAGCAGCGGGGACAGGGGGGTTTCACCCCTCCACTTT

V: TRBV6-1
J: TRBJ2-1
D: NA
size: NA
CDR3: CASSELTGPPPNEQFF
DNA: TGTGCCAGCAGTGAATTAACGGGTCCCCCTCCCAATGAGCAGTTCTTC

V: TRBV28
J: TRBJ1-2
D: TRBD1
size: NA
CDR3: CASSLRQGGVYGYTF
DNA: TGTGCCAGCAGTCTGAGACAGGGTGGGGTCTATGGCTACACCTTC

V: TRBV19
J: TRBJ1-3
D: NA
size: NA
CDR3: CASSIFSQGSGNTIYF
DNA: TGTGCCAGTAGTATCTTCTCTCAGGGATCTGGAAACACCATATATTTT

V: TRBV5-6
J: TRBJ1-6
D: NA
size: NA
CDR3: CASSSDSHNSPLHF
DNA: TGTGCCAGCAGCTCGGACAGTCATAATTCACCCCTCCACTTT

V: TRBV11-2
J: TRBJ1-1
D: NA
size: NA
CDR3: CASSPPTDDSEAFF
DNA: TGTGCCAGCAGCCCCCCAACGGACGACAGTGAAGCTTTCTTT

V: TRBV7-2
J: TRBJ2-7
D: TRBD1
size: NA
CDR3: CASSPPWTGRLEQYF
DNA: TGTGCCAGCAGCCCTCCTTGGACAGGTAGGCTGGAACAGTACTTC

V: TRBV5-1
J: TRBJ1-1
D: TRBD1
size: NA
CDR3: CASVRDSANTEAFF
DNA: TGCGCCAGTGTCCGGGACAGTGCTAATACTGAAGCTTTCTTT

V: TRBV19
J: TRBJ1-1
D: NA
size: NA
CDR3: CASSREGWGTEAFF
DNA: TGTGCCAGTAGTCGGGAGGGATGGGGCACTGAAGCTTTCTTT

V: TRBV5-4
J: TRBJ2-2
D: TRBD2
size: NA
CDR3: CASRASGLNTGELFF
DNA: TGTGCCAGCAGGGCTAGCGGGCTTAACACCGGGGAGCTGTTTTTT

V: TRBV5-1
J: TRBJ2-3
D: TRBD1
size: NA
CDR3: CASTDRGSTDTQYF
DNA: TGCGCCAGTACGGACAGGGGGAGCACAGATACGCAGTATTTT

V: TRBV19
J: TRBJ1-3
D: NA
size: NA
CDR3: CASSIRGSGNTIYF
DNA: TGTGCCAGTAGTATCAGAGGCTCTGGAAACACCATATATTTT

V: TRBV30
J: TRBJ1-4
D: NA
size: once
CDR3: CAWSTGTGDEKLFF
DNA: TGTGCCTGGAGTACTGGGACGGGAGATGAAAAACTGTTTTTT

V: TRBV3-1/TRBV3-2
J: TRBJ1-1
D: TRBD1
size: NA
CDR3: CASSSRQGVVEAFF
DNA: TGTGCCAGCAGCTCCCGACAGGGGGTGGTTGAAGCTTTCTTT

V: TRBV10-3
J: TRBJ1-6
D: TRBD1
size: NA
CDR3: CAISEEGQRLSPLHF
DNA: TGTGCCATCAGTGAGGAGGGACAGCGCCTTTCACCCCTCCACTTT

V: TRBV19
J: TRBJ1-5
D: NA
size: NA
CDR3: CASTLGTVDQPQHF
DNA: TGTGCCAGCACCTTGGGGACTGTTGATCAGCCCCAGCATTTT

V: TRBV10-1
J: TRBJ1-6
D: TRBD1
size: NA
CDR3: CASSPGQGTGSPLHF
DNA: TGCGCCAGCAGCCCCGGACAGGGAACAGGGTCACCCCTCCACTTT

V: TRBV2
J: TRBJ1-2
D: TRBD1
size: NA
CDR3: CASSEGQGIVGYTF
DNA: TGTGCCAGCAGTGAGGGACAGGGAATAGTTGGCTACACCTTC

V: TRBV9
J: TRBJ2-5
D: NA
size: NA
CDR3: CASSAYQETQYF
DNA: TGTGCCAGCAGCGCATACCAAGAGACCCAGTACTTC

V: TRBV19
J: TRBJ1-6
D: TRBD1
size: NA
CDR3: CASSTGTGGNSPLHF
DNA: TGTGCCAGTAGTACGGGGACAGGGGGAAATTCACCCCTCCACTTT

V: TRBV7-9
J: TRBJ1-1
D: NA
size: NA
CDR3: CASSTHKTATEAFF
DNA: TGTGCCAGCAGCACCCATAAGACAGCCACTGAAGCTTTCTTT

V: TRBV27
J: TRBJ1-6
D: NA
size: NA
CDR3: CASSFMGGDSPLHF
DNA: TGTGCCAGCAGTTTCATGGGGGGTGATTCACCCCTCCACTTT

V: TRBV7-2
J: TRBJ2-4
D: NA
size: NA
CDR3: CASSLEVQGGDIQYF
DNA: TGTGCCAGCAGCTTAGAGGTGCAGGGTGGGGACATTCAGTACTTC

V: TRBV9
J: TRBJ1-1
D: TRBD1
size: NA
CDR3: CASSVLGDRVVPEAFF
DNA: TGTGCCAGCAGCGTACTGGGGGACAGGGTAGTCCCTGAAGCTTTCTTT

V: TRBV25-1
J: TRBJ1-1
D: NA
size: NA
CDR3: CASSEEGAMNTEAFF
DNA: TGTGCCAGCAGTGAAGAGGGTGCAATGAACACTGAAGCTTTCTTT

V: TRBV30
J: TRBJ1-1
D: TRBD1
size: NA
CDR3: CAWSIPTGPNTEAFF
DNA: TGTGCCTGGAGTATCCCGACAGGGCCTAACACTGAAGCTTTCTTT

V: TRBV7-2
J: TRBJ2-1
D: NA
size: NA
CDR3: CASTGEFSYNEQFF
DNA: TGTGCCAGCACGGGGGAATTCTCCTACAATGAGCAGTTCTTC

V: TRBV10-1
J: TRBJ2-3
D: TRBD2
size: NA
CDR3: CASSESILATSTDTQYF
DNA: TGCGCCAGCAGTGAGTCAATACTAGCGACCAGCACAGATACGCAGTATTTT

V: TRBV14
J: TRBJ2-7
D: TRBD2
size: NA
CDR3: CASSQLGLARF
DNA: TGTGCCAGCAGCCAATTGGGACTAGCTAGATTC

V: TRBV19
J: TRBJ1-5
D: NA
size: NA
CDR3: CASSSGRQHQPQHF
DNA: TGTGCCAGTAGTTCTGGGAGGCAGCATCAGCCCCAGCATTTT

V: TRBV9
J: TRBJ1-3
D: TRBD1
size: few
CDR3: CASSVTNSGQGADSLNTIYF
DNA: TGTGCCAGCAGCGTAACAAACTCGGGACAGGGGGCTGATTCCCTGAACACCATATATTTT

V: TRBV24-1
J: TRBJ1-1
D: TRBD1
size: NA
CDR3: CATSDLRDSEAFF
DNA: TGTGCCACCAGTGACCTCCGGGACAGTGAAGCTTTCTTT

V: TRBV5-1
J: TRBJ2-1
D: TRBD2
size: NA
CDR3: CASSLTILAGDSGNEQFF
DNA: TGCGCCAGCAGCTTGACCATACTAGCGGGGGATAGTGGGAATGAGCAGTTCTTC

V: TRBV24-1
J: TRBJ2-6
D: NA
size: once
CDR3: CATSEARSGANVLTF
DNA: TGTGCCACCAGTGAGGCCCGCTCTGGGGCCAACGTCCTGACTTTC

V: TRBV5-1
J: TRBJ1-1
D: TRBD1
size: NA
CDR3: CASSLEPGQGIAEAFF
DNA: TGCGCCAGCAGCTTGGAGCCGGGACAGGGGATCGCTGAAGCTTTCTTT

V: TRBV11-2
J: TRBJ2-7
D: NA
size: NA
CDR3: CASREGRRLRYEQYF
DNA: TGTGCCAGCAGGGAGGGTCGCCGGCTCAGGTACGAGCAGTACTTC

V: TRBV7-9
J: TRBJ2-1
D: NA
size: NA
CDR3: CASSLVGGTYNEQFF
DNA: TGTGCCAGCAGCTTAGTGGGCGGGACCTACAATGAGCAGTTCTTC

V: TRBV19
J: TRBJ2-1
D: TRBD2
size: NA
CDR3: CASSMVGRGTTYNEQFF
DNA: TGTGCCAGTAGTATGGTGGGGCGGGGGACTACCTACAATGAGCAGTTCTTC

V: TRBV6-4
J: TRBJ2-3
D: NA
size: NA
CDR3: CASSDSEGTDTQYF
DNA: TGTGCCAGCAGTGACTCGGAGGGCACAGATACGCAGTATTTT

V: TRBV7-9
J: TRBJ2-1
D: NA
size: NA
CDR3: CASSLSAGDEQFF
DNA: TGTGCCAGCAGCTTATCTGCGGGTGATGAGCAGTTCTTC

V: TRBV30
J: TRBJ2-1
D: NA
size: NA
CDR3: CAWRRGGLSEQFF
DNA: TGTGCCTGGAGGAGGGGGGGCCTGAGTGAGCAGTTCTTC

V: TRBV7-9
J: TRBJ1-2
D: NA
size: few
CDR3: CASSLVGASGPRGYTF
DNA: TGTGCCAGCAGCTTAGTGGGGGCCTCTGGGCCTCGGGGCTACACCTTC

V: TRBV5-1
J: TRBJ1-2
D: NA
size: NA
CDR3: CASSREAANYGYTF
DNA: TGCGCCAGCAGCCGGGAGGCGGCTAACTATGGCTACACCTTC

V: TRBV5-6
J: TRBJ1-2
D: NA
size: NA
CDR3: CASSLRGNYGYTF
DNA: TGTGCCAGCAGCTTGCGGGGGAACTATGGCTACACCTTC